This T cell receptor beta chain was observed in a study of blood T cell repertoires in COVID-19. Looking at the study overall: The origin of the acute and convalescent COVID-19 samples was the United States, Italy and Spain. From T cells, B-cell-depleted T cells, or PBMCs came the material, which was cDNA or gDNA.

The germline V gene encodes CDR1 MNHEY and CDR2 SVGAGI. This CDR3 comprises 11 residues. Study processing details: It was from reference gene primer amplification that nucleated cell counts were estimated. The method was immunoSEQ multiplex PCR; TCRdb's version includes in-frame clones alone and lacks a portion of them. Clone size and the V and J calls come from that table; the DNA yielded D and trimming. The data contain tens of thousands of clones, more than 75% of them seen just once; the ten biggest clones take up about 7.4%. The V call is TRBV6-5, the J call TRBJ2-7, with TRBD2 matching 8 bases. This sequence originates from a human donor with active COVID-19. The donor label of this sample is uncertain. The sample comprised peripheral blood. The CDR3 is CAAGGFYEQYF. CDR3 nucleotide sequence: TGTGCGGCGGGGGGATTCTACGAGCAGTACTTC.